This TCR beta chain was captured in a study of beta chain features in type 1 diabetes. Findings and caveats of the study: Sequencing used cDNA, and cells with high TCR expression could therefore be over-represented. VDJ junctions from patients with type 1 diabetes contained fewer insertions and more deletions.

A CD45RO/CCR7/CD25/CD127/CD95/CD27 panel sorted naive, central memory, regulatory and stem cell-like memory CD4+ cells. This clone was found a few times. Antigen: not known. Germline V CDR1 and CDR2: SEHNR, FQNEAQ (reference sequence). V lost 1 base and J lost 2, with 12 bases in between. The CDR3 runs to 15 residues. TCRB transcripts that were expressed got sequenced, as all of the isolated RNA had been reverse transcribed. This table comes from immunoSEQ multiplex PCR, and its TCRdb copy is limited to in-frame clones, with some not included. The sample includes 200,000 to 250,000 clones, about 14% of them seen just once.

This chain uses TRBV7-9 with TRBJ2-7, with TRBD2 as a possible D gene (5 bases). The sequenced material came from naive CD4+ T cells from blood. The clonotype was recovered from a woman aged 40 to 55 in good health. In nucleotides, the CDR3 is TGTGCCAGCAGCTTAGGGGTTCCGGGGACCTACGAGCAGTACTTC. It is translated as CASSLGVPGTYEQYF.